Sequencing of this TCR beta chain was carried out in a study of beta chain features in type 1 diabetes. About the research overall: All of the samples together had some 110 million sorted cells examined.

Only a few counts were recorded for this clone. Its antigen remains unknown. The sample has other DNA sequences that encode this CDR3 too. The length of the CDR3 is 15 residues. With 1 base clipped from V and 4 bases from J, the junction kept 3 bases outside the gene matches. Germline V gene sequence: CDR1 SGHRS, CDR2 YFSETQ. Every bit of the isolated RNA underwent reverse transcription, so sequencing read expressed TCRB transcripts. Assay: immunoSEQ multiplex PCR; the TCRdb copy retains only in-frame clones and omits some. The sample lists fewer than 300,000 clones, 9.5% to 13% occurring once. Study-level results: The study found moderately but significantly shorter TCRB CDR3s in all four CD4+ subsets of Type 1 diabetes patients. The VDJ junctions of type 1 diabetes patients carried fewer insertions and more deletions.

Sequencing was performed on naive CD4+ T cells from blood. The clonotype was recovered from a man younger than 45 with type 1 diabetes. The chain employs TRBV5-1 and TRBJ2-3; TRBD2 agrees at 10 bases. The CDR3 reads CASSLSGGAPDTQYF. In DNA, the CDR3 is TGCGCCAGCAGCTTGAGCGGGGGGGCCCCAGATACGCAGTATTTT.